The 8 T cell receptor beta chains given below trace back to one sample, sequenced in a study of blood T cells in healthy people across ages. PCR was performed a second time for about 6 to 11 cycles using a sample-barcoded 5' primer and a J-beta primer mix. TCRdb redid the calling of the 5' RACE reads with MiXCR, one entry per CDR3 protein. The table has some 670,000 distinct CDR3 sequences, 45% to 60% seen once. What was sequenced was blood. These receptors came from a woman of 80 years or more in good health.

This clonotype has just one count. Just one base apart from a much larger clone, this may be a read error. This chain joins TRBV5-1 and TRBJ2-2; D perhaps matches TRBD1 (6 bases). This CDR3 is 15 amino acids long. Per the germline V gene, CDR1 is SGHRS and CDR2 is YFSETQ. V was shortened by 6 bases and J by 0 bases, with 12 bases between the two germline ends. The CDR3 here is CASNRTGTNTGELFF. The CDR3, as DNA: TGCGCCAGCAACCGTACAGGGACGAACACCGGGGAGCTGTTTTTT.

This clonotype was seen a few times. The chain employs TRBV7-9 and TRBJ2-3; tentative D call: TRBD1 (6 bases). Looked up from germline, CDR1 is SEHNR and CDR2 is FQNEAQ (reference sequence). With 2 bases removed from V and 3 bases from J, the gap between germline ends came to 18 bases. There are 17 residues in the CDR3. CDR3 amino acids: CASSLTTGRVGTDTQYF. As DNA, the CDR3 is TGTGCCAGCAGCTTAACTACAGGGAGAGTAGGGACAGATACGCAGTATTTT.

This chain uses TRBV20-1 with TRBJ2-7; 8 positions match TRBD1. The CDR3 contains 18 residues. J was trimmed by 0 bases and V by 0 bases; bases with no gene match: 13. Germline V gives CDR1 DFQATT, CDR2 SNEGSKA (reference sequence). The CDR3 DNA is TGCAGTGCTAGAGACCGGACAGGGTTTCGGGGGAGCTCCTACGAGCAGTACTTC. Translated, it gives CSARDRTGFRGSSYEQYF.

There are many counts of this clonotype. Since a much larger clone is just one base distant, this may be a read error. The chain is built from TRBV20-1 and TRBJ2-1; 11 bases align to TRBD2. The closer fit of TRBJ2-7 to the DNA end suggests the J call may be wrong. The CDR3 totals 17 residues. CDR1 and CDR2 (germline): DFQATT, SNEGSKA (reference sequence). The CDR3 DNA sequence: TGCAGTGCTAGAGTTCTAGCGGGGGGCAGCTCCTACAATGAGCAGTACTTC. Translated, it gives CSARVLAGGSSYNEQYF.

At least ten counts were recorded for this clonotype. V gene TRBV15 combines with J gene TRBJ2-6, with D unresolved. V lost 4 bases, J lost 4 bases, and 14 bases lay in between. The CDR3 consists of 16 residues. Germline loops: CDR1 LNHNV, CDR2 YYDKDF (reference sequence). The DNA of the CDR3 is TGTGCCACCAGCATCCCATACAGTCCCGGGGCCAACGTCCTGACTTTC. Amino acids: CATSIPYSPGANVLTF.

This clonotype appeared many times. The gene calls are TRBV5-1 and TRBJ1-4; D not certain. The V end was cut by 0 bases, the J end by 6 bases, with 9 bases between. CDR3 length: 14 amino acids. Germline CDR1 is SGHRS and CDR2 is YFSETQ. This CDR3 is CASSLVGIYEKLFF. The CDR3 DNA reads TGCGCCAGCAGCTTGGTAGGGATATATGAAAAACTGTTTTTT.

The chain joins TRBV7-3 to TRBJ2-3; perhaps TRBD2 as D (5 bases). The CDR3 runs to 13 residues. Germline CDR1 and CDR2: SGHTA and FQGTGA. Deletions cut 5 bases from V and 4 bases from J, with 10 bases between. The CDR3 nucleotides are TGTGCCAGCAGCGCCAATAGCGCAGATACGCAGTATTTT. Residues: CASSANSADTQYF.

The chain employs TRBV3-1 and TRBJ1-5, with D possibly TRBD1 on 5 matching bases. Germline lookup yields CDR1 LGHDT and CDR2 YNNKEL (reference sequence). The CDR3 covers 15 residues. V dropped 1 base and J dropped 6 bases, with 13 bases sitting between them. DNA for the CDR3: TGTGCCAGCAGCCAAGGGGGCAGGGTGGTTCAGCCCCAGCATTTT. Protein: CASSQGGRVVQPQHF.